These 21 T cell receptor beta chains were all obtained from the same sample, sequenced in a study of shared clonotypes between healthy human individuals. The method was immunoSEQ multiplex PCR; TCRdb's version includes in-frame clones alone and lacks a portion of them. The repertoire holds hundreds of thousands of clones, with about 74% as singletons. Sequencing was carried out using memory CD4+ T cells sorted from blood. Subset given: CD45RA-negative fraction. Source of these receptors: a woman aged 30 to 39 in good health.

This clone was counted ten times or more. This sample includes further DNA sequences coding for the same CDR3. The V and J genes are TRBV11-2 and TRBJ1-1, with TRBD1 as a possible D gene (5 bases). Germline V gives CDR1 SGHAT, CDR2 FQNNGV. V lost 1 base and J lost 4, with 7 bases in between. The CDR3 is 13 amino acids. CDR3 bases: TGTGCCAGCAGCTTAGTGGGGGGCACTGAAGCTTTCTTT. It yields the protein CASSLVGGTEAFF. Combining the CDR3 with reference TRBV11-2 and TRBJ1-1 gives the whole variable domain EAGVAQSPRYKIIEKRQSVAFWCNPISGHATLYWYQQILGQGPKLLIQFQNNGVVDDSQLPKDRFSAERLKGVDSTLKIQPAKLEDSAVYLCASSLVGGTEAFFGQGTRLTVV.

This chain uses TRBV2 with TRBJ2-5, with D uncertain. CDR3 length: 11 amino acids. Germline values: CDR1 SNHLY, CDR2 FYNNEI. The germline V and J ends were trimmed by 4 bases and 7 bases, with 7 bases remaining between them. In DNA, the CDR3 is TGTGCCAGCAGTGGGCTAGGGACCCAGTACTTC. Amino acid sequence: CASSGLGTQYF.

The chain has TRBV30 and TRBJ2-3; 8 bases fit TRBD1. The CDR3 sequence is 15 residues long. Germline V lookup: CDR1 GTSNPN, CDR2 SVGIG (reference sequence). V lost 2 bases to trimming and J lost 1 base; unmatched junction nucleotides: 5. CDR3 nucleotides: TGTGCCTGGAGTATACCGGGACAGGGCACAGATACGCAGTATTTT. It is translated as CAWSIPGQGTDTQYF.

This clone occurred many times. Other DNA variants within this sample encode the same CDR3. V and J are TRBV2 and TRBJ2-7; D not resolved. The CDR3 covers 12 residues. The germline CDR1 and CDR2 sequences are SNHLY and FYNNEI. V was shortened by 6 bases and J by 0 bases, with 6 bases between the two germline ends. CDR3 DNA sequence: TGTGCCAGCAGGGAGAGCTCCTACGAGCAGTACTTC. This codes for CASRESSYEQYF.

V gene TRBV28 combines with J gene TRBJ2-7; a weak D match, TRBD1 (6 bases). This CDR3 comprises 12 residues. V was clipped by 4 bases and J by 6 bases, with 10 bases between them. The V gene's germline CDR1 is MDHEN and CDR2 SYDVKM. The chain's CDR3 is CASSSPGVEQYF. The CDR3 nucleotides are TGTGCCAGCAGTTCGCCAGGGGTCGAGCAGTACTTC.

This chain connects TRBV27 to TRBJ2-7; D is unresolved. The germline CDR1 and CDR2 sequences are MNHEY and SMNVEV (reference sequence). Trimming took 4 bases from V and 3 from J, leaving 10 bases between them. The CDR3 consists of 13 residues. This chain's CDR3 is CASSSNPLYEQYF. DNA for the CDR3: TGTGCCAGCAGTTCTAACCCGCTCTACGAGCAGTACTTC.

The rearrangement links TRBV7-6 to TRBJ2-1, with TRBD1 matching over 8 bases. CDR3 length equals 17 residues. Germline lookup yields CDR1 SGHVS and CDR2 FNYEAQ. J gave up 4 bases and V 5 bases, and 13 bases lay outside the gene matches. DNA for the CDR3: TGTGCCAGCAGCCCCTTATCTGGGACAGGTACTTACAATGAGCAGTTCTTC. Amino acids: CASSPLSGTGTYNEQFF.

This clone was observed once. The CDR3 here is CASSLGDRETQYF. For the CDR3, the DNA is TGCGCCAGCAGTTTGGGGGACCGGGAGACCCAGTACTTC. This chain connects TRBV10-2 to TRBJ2-5, with D perhaps given as TRBD1 or TRBD2 (5 bases each). Between the trimmed V and J ends, which lost 5 bases and 5 bases, there was a span of 12 bases. The CDR3 runs to 13 residues. CDR1 is WSHSY, CDR2 SAAADI, per germline.

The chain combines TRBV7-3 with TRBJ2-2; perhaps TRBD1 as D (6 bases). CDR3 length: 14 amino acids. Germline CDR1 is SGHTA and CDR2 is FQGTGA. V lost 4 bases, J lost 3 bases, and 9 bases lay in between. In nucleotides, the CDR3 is TGTGCCAGCAGCTCCGGACAGCACACCGGGGAGCTGTTTTTT. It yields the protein CASSSGQHTGELFF.

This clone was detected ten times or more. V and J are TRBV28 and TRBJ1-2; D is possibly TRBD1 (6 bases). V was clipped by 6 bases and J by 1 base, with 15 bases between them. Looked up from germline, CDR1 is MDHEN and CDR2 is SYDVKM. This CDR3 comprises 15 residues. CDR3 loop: CASSERGPLNYGYTF. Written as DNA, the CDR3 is TGTGCCAGCAGCGAGCGGGGGCCCCTTAACTATGGCTACACCTTC.

CDR3 sequence reads: CASSLFQGAKAFF. The DNA for the CDR3 is TGTGCCAGCAGTTTATTTCAGGGGGCTAAAGCTTTCTTT. This chain uses TRBV28 with TRBJ1-1; 8 nucleotides agree with TRBD1. V was pared by 1 base and J by 9 bases, with 4 bases of the junction left unmatched. The V gene's germline CDR1 is MDHEN and CDR2 SYDVKM. This CDR3 region has 13 residues.

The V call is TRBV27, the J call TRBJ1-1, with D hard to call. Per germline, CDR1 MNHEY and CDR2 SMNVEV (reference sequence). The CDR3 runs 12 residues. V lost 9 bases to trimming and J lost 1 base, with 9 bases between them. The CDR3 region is CARDSGNTEAFF. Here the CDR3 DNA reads TGTGCCAGAGATTCGGGGAACACTGAAGCTTTCTTT.

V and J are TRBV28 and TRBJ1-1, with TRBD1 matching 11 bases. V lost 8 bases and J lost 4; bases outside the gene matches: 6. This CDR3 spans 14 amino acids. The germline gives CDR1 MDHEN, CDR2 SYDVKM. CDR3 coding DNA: TGTGCCAGCTTCCCCGGGACAGGGGGCACTGAAGCTTTCTTT. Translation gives CASFPGTGGTEAFF.

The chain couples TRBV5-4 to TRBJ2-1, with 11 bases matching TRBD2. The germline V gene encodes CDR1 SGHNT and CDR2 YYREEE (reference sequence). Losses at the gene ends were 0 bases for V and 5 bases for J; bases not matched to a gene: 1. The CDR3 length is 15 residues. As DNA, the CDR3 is TGTGCCAGCAGCTTGGTTAGCGGGAGGGACAATGAGCAGTTCTTC. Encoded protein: CASSLVSGRDNEQFF.

The chain's CDR3 is CASSKGLAGEETQYF. Here the CDR3 DNA reads TGTGCCAGCAGCAAGGGACTAGCGGGAGAAGAGACCCAGTACTTC. V usage is TRBV9 and J usage is TRBJ2-5; 14 bases line up with TRBD2. There are 15 residues in the CDR3. V gave up 4 bases and J gave up 3 bases; unmatched junction bases: 2. Germline V gives CDR1 SGDLS, CDR2 YYNGEE.

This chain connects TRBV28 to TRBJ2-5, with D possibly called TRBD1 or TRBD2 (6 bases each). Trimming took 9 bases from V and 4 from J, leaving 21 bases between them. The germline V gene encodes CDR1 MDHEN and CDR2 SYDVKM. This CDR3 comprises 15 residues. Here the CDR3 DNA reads TGTGCCAGTCGGCGATCGGGGGCGGACATAGAGACCCAGTACTTC. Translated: CASRRSGADIETQYF. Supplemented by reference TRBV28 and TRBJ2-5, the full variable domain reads DVKVTQSSRYLVKRTGEKVFLECVQDMDHENMFWYRQDPGLGLRLIYFSYDVKMKEKGDIPEGYSVSREKKERFSLILESASTNQTSMYLCASRRSGADIETQYFGPGTRLLVL.

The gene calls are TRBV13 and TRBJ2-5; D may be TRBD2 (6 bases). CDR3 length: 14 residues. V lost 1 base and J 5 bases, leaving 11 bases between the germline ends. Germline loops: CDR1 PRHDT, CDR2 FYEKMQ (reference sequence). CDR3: CASSLDGAGETQYF. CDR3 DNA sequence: TGTGCCAGCAGCTTAGATGGGGCGGGGGAGACCCAGTACTTC.

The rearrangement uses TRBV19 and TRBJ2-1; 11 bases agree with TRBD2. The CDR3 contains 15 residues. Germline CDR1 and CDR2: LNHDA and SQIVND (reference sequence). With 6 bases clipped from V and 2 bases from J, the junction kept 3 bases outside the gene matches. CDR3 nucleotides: TGTGCCAGTAGGCCTAGCGGGAGGACCTACAATGAGCAGTTCTTC. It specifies CASRPSGRTYNEQFF.

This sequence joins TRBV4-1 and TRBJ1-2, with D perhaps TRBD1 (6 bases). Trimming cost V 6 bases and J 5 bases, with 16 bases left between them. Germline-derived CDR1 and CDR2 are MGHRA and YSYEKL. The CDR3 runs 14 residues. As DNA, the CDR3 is TGCGCCAGCAGACCCGGGACACATTCTTATGGCTACACCTTC. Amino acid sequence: CASRPGTHSYGYTF.

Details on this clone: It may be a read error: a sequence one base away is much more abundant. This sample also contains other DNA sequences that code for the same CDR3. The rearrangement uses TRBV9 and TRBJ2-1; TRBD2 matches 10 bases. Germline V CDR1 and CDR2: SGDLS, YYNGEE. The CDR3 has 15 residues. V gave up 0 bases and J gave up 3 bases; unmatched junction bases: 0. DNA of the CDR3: TGTGCCAGCAGCGTAGGACTAGCGGGCTACAATGAGCAGTTCTTC. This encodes CASSVGLAGYNEQFF.

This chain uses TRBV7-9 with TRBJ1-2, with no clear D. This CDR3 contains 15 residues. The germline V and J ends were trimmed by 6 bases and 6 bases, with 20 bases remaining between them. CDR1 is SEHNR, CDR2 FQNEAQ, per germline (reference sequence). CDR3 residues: CASRPPGGSSHGYTF. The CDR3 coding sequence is TGTGCCAGCAGGCCGCCGGGTGGCAGTTCCCATGGCTACACCTTC.